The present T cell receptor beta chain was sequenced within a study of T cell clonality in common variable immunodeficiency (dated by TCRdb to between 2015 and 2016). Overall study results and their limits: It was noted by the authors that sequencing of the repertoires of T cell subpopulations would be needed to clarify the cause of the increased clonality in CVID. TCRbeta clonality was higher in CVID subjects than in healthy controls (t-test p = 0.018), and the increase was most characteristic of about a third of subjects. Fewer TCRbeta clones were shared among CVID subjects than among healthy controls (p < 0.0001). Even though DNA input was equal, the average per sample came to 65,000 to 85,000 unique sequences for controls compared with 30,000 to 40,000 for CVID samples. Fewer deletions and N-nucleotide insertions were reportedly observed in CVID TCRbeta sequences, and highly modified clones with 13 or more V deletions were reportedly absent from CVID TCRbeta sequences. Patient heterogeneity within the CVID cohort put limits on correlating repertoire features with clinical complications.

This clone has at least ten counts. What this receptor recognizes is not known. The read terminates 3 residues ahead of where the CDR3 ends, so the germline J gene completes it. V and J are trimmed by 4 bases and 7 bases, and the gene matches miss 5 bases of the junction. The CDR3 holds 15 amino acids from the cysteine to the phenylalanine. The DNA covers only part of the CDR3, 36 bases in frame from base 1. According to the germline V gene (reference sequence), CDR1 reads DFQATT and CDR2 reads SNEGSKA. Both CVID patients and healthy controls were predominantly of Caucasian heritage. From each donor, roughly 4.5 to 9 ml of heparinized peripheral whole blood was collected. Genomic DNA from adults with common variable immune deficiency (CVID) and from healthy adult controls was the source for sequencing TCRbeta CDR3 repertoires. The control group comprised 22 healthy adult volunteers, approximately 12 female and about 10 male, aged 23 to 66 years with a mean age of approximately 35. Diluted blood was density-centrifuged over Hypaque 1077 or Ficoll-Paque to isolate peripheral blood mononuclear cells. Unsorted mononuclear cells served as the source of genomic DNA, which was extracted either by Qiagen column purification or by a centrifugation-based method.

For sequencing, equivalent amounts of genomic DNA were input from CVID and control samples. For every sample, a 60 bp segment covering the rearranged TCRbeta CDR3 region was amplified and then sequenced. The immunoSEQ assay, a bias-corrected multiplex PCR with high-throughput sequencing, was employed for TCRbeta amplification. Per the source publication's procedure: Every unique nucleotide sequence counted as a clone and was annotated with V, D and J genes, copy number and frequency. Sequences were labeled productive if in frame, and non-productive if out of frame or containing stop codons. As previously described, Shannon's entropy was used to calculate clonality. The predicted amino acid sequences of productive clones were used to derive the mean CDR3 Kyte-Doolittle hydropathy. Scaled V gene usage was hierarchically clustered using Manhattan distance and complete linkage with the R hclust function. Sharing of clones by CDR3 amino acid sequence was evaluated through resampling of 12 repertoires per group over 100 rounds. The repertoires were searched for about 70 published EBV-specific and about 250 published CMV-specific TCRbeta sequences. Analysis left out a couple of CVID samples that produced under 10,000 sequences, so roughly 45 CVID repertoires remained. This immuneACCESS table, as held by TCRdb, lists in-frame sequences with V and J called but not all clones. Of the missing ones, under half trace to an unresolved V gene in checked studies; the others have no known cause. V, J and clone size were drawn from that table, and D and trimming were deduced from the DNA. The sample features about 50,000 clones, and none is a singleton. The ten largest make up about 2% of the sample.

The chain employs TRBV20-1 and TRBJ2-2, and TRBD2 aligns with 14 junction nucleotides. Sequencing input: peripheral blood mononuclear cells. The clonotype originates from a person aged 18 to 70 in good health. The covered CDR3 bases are TGCAGTGCTAAAGGGACTAGCGGGAGAGGCGGGGAG. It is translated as CSAKGTSGRGGE. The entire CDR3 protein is CSAKGTSGRGGELFF.